The 8 T cell receptor beta chains presented below share a single source sample, sequenced in a study of blood T cell repertoires in COVID-19. TCRdb's table, derived via immunoSEQ multiplex PCR, lists solely in-frame clones and lacks some. The top ten hold approximately 30% of the sample, which has 75,000 or so clones, roughly 86% seen once. The sample comprised peripheral blood. These receptors originate from a man in his fifties or sixties with acute or convalescent COVID-19.

The chain carries TRBV19 and TRBJ2-7; D may be TRBD1 (5 bases). This CDR3 region has 13 residues. V was trimmed by 4 bases and J by 5 bases, leaving 12 bases between them. Germline CDR1 and CDR2: LNHDA and SQIVND (reference sequence). CDR3 bases: TGTGCCAGTAGTAAGGCCAGGGCCGACGAGCAGTACTTC. Amino acids: CASSKARADEQYF.

The V call is TRBV19, the J call TRBJ1-5; tentative D call: TRBD1 (5 bases). Germline V gene sequence: CDR1 LNHDA, CDR2 SQIVND (reference sequence). The CDR3 contains 13 residues. V lost 7 bases and J 5 bases, leaving 12 bases between the germline ends. In DNA form, the CDR3 reads TGTGCCAGTACTCCTGGGGGGGATCAGCCCCAGCATTTT. Translating gives CASTPGGDQPQHF. Variable domain in full (rest from reference TRBV19 and TRBJ1-5): DGGITQSPKYLFRKEGQNVTLSCEQNLNHDAMYWYRQDPGQGLRLIYYSQIVNDFQKGDIAEGYSVSREKKESFPLTVTSAQKNPTAFYLCASTPGGDQPQHFGDGTRLSIL.

V gene TRBV3-1 (or the pseudogene TRBV3-2) combines with J gene TRBJ2-7; the match to TRBD2 covers 8 bases. Germline V gene lookup returns CDR1 LGHDT and CDR2 YNNKEL (reference sequence). V dropped 1 base and J dropped 3; count of bases not matched to a gene: 5. CDR3 length: 15 residues. The CDR3 sequence: CASSQARGGRYEQYF. The CDR3 nucleotides read TGTGCCAGCAGCCAAGCCCGGGGGGGCCGCTACGAGCAGTACTTC.

The chain links TRBV6-4 to TRBJ2-1, with 13 positions matching TRBD2. With 4 bases clipped from V and 3 bases from J, the junction kept 0 bases outside the gene matches. The CDR3 is made up of 15 amino acids. CDR1 is MRHNA and CDR2 is SNTAGT in the germline V gene. CDR3 amino acids: CASSGTSGGYNEQFF. The CDR3 coding sequence is TGTGCCAGCAGTGGGACTAGCGGGGGCTACAATGAGCAGTTCTTC.

The sample holds one count of this clone. The chain combines TRBV18 with TRBJ1-6, with D possibly being TRBD1 (5 bases). This CDR3 has 15 residues. Trimming left V 2 bases short and J 5 bases short, with 10 bases between. The germline V gene has CDR1 KGHSH and CDR2 LQKENI. The CDR3 here is CASSPAGFNNSPLHF. In nucleotides, the CDR3 is TGTGCCAGCTCACCAGCAGGGTTCAATAATTCACCCCTCCACTTT.

This chain connects TRBV9 to TRBJ2-5, with 9 bases that match TRBD2. The CDR3 loop spans 16 amino acids. V was clipped by 6 bases and J by 4 bases; unmatched bases: 13. Germline CDR1 and CDR2: SGDLS and YYNGEE. As DNA, the CDR3 is TGTGCCAGCACCCCTCGGGGCGGGGGGGCAGGAGAGACCCAGTACTTC. This sequence encodes CASTPRGGGAGETQYF.

This rearrangement joins TRBV5-1 to TRBJ2-5, with D perhaps matching TRBD2 (5 bases). CDR1 is SGHRS, CDR2 YFSETQ, per germline. The CDR3 loop spans 14 amino acids. V gave up 0 bases and J gave up 5 bases, with 11 bases separating them. The CDR3 region is CASSLGRGMETQYF. CDR3 sequence (DNA): TGCGCCAGCAGCTTGGGGAGAGGGATGGAGACCCAGTACTTC.

V and J are TRBV6-2 or TRBV6-3 and TRBJ1-2, with 9 nucleotides matching TRBD1. This CDR3 contains 15 residues. Germline values: CDR1 MNHEY, CDR2 SVGEGT. Losses at the gene ends were 4 bases for V and 4 bases for J; bases not matched to a gene: 7. CDR3 in DNA: TGTGCCAGCAGTTCGGACAGGGGCCGAATCTATGGCTACACCTTC. This encodes CASSSDRGRIYGYTF.